These 3 T cell receptor beta chains were all obtained from the same sample, sequenced in a study of tumor and adjacent non-tumor tissue in lung cancer (dated by TCRdb to the late 2010s). The method behind the library was multiplex PCR. The sample was run on an Illumina HiSeq 2500. TCRbeta libraries were built by three rounds of nested PCR using primers (Table S4), following protocols modified from ARM-PCR. TCRdb reworked the public reads: Q25 trimming with fastp, MiXCR clone assembly, productive beta chains retained. Identical CDR3 proteins give one entry, which carries the most common genes and DNA. The sample records approximately 120,000 distinct CDR3 sequences, roughly 80% of which are singletons. The ten largest clones add up to around a third of the sample. RNA was isolated from bulk unsorted tissue, and RNA quality was assessed with a NanoDrop ND-1000 and an Agilent 2100. The sample was lung tumor tissue. Receptors were obtained from a woman aged 55-70 years with non-small cell lung cancer.

Of note for this clonotype: The germline gene is not matched at one end of the junction; a read error may be the cause. This chain connects TRBV28 to TRBJ2-3, with TRBD1 as a possible D gene (5 bases). Germline values: CDR1 MDHEN, CDR2 SYDVKM. CDR3 length equals 11 residues. For the CDR3, the DNA is TGTGTCAGCAGTCGCACAGGTACGCAGTATTTT. This codes for CVSSRTGTQYF.

Concerning this clonotype: At one of its ends the junction is not consistent with the germline gene, which may arise from a read error. This chain connects TRBV4-2 to TRBJ2-1; 10 nucleotides agree with TRBD2. Germline CDR1 is LGHNA and CDR2 is YNFKEQ. The CDR3 spans 17 residues. For the CDR3, the DNA is TGTCCCAGCAGCCAGTGGGAGCGGGAGGGCCCTTTTAATGAGCAGTTCTTC. It is translated as CPSSQWEREGPFNEQFF.

To note about this clonotype: A junction boundary mismatches the germline segment, possibly from a read error. The chain uses TRBV11-2 and TRBJ1-6; D is unresolved. Germline CDR1 and CDR2: SGHAT and FQNNGV. The CDR3 length is 12 residues. The CDR3 DNA reads as TGTGCCAGCAGGACTAGCAATTCACCCCTACACTTT. This sequence encodes CASRTSNSPLHF. Supplemented by reference TRBV11-2 and TRBJ1-6, the full variable domain reads EAGVAQSPRYKIIEKRQSVAFWCNPISGHATLYWYQQILGQGPKLLIQFQNNGVVDDSQLPKDRFSAERLKGVDSTLKIQPAKLEDSAVYLCASRTSNSPLHFGNGTRLTVT.